This TCR beta chain is from a study of blood T cell repertoires in COVID-19. On the study more broadly: The samples span acute and convalescent COVID-19 from the United States, Italy and Spain. In each case, the material was cDNA or gDNA derived from T cells, B-cell-depleted T cells, or PBMCs.

During active infection, Seattle patients enrolled and were then monitored through disease. Per the original data handling: Amplifying reference gene primers gave estimates of nucleated cell counts. Repertoires were generated with immunoSEQ multiplex PCR, while TCRdb's copy carries only in-frame clones and drops some. From that table come the V and J calls and clone size; the DNA was used to work out D and trimming. The sample consists of about 140,000 clones, about 85% of them appearing once. The germline CDR1 and CDR2 sequences are SGHAT and FQNNGV. The CDR3 sequence is 14 residues long. Trimming took 1 base from V and 5 from J, leaving 9 bases between them.

This chain uses TRBV11-2 with TRBJ1-5, with a weak D call TRBD1 (5 bases). This receptor was obtained from a human donor with COVID-19, enrolled during active disease. The donor label of this sample is uncertain. Sequencing used peripheral blood. The chain's CDR3 is CASSLGGLYQPQHF. CDR3 sequence (DNA): TGTGCCAGCAGCTTAGGGGGCCTTTATCAGCCCCAGCATTTT.